These 3 T cell receptor beta chains were sequenced from one sample in a study of shared clonotypes between healthy human individuals. The naive CD8 population came from CD45RO-negative cells selected for CCR7, without terminally differentiated effector memory CD45RA+ cells. TCRdb's table, derived via immunoSEQ multiplex PCR, lists solely in-frame clones and lacks some. This sample has some 580,000 clones, with 98% found just once. Sequencing used naive CD8+ T cells sorted from blood. The receptors derive from a man aged 25-45 years in good health.

This clone is a singleton in its sample. V is TRBV27 and J is TRBJ2-1; TRBD1 aligns across 10 bases. This CDR3 comprises 14 residues. Germline V gene lookup returns CDR1 MNHEY and CDR2 SMNVEV (reference sequence). Trimming at V came to 5 bases and at J to 6 bases, leaving 4 bases not matched to a gene. Here the CDR3 DNA reads TGTGCCAGCAGTCCCGGGACAGGGGCCAATGAGCAGTTCTTC. It yields the protein CASSPGTGANEQFF.

This clone was seen only once. The CDR3 DNA follows: TGTGCCAGCAGTTTACACGGTAATAGCAATCAGCCCCAGCATTTT. This gives the protein CASSLHGNSNQPQHF. The V call is TRBV27, the J call TRBJ1-5; no clear D gene. CDR3 length: 15 amino acids. CDR1 and CDR2 from the germline V gene are MNHEY and SMNVEV (reference sequence). V was shortened by 2 bases and J by 0 bases, with 8 bases between the two germline ends.

V usage is TRBV27 and J usage is TRBJ2-1; tentative D call: TRBD1 (5 bases). Germline V gene data show CDR1 as MNHEY and CDR2 as SMNVEV (reference sequence). The V end lost 6 bases, the J end lost 8 bases, and 11 bases lay between the germline ends. This CDR3 has 12 residues. The CDR3 nucleotides are TGTGCCAGCAGACAGGCCCTCGATGAGCAGTTCTTC. This sequence encodes CASRQALDEQFF.